Below are 31 T cell receptor beta chains sequenced from a single sample in a study of CD4 T cells in relation to SARS-CoV-2 and coronaviruses. The assay was immunoSEQ multiplex PCR, and TCRdb's table has in-frame clones only and misses some. The table lists about 37,000 clones, approximately 85% of them singletons. Sample: memory CD4+ T cells from PBMCs. These receptors originate from an adult with COVID-19.

The chain uses TRBV10-2 and TRBJ2-7, with D perhaps TRBD1 (6 bases). From germline, CDR1 is WSHSY and CDR2 SAAADI. Trimming removed 2 bases at V and 2 bases at J, with 10 bases between. This CDR3 region has 14 residues. CDR3 sequence (DNA): TGCGCCAGCAGTGAGAGGACAGTGGCCTACGAGCAGTACTTC. Translating gives CASSERTVAYEQYF.

V gene TRBV5-4 combines with J gene TRBJ2-6; tentatively, D is TRBD1 (6 bases). The V gene lost 4 bases and the J gene lost 2 bases, with 10 bases spanning the gap. The CDR3 consists of 15 residues. The V gene's germline CDR1 is SGHNT and CDR2 YYREEE (reference sequence). The CDR3 here is CASSGGPAGANVLTF. The CDR3 DNA follows: TGTGCCAGCAGCGGGGGCCCGGCTGGGGCCAACGTCCTGACTTTC.

The V call is TRBV19, the J call TRBJ2-7; no firm D call. In germline, CDR1 is LNHDA, CDR2 SQIVND (reference sequence). V was trimmed by 1 base and J by 3 bases, leaving 7 bases between them. The CDR3 totals 13 residues. In nucleotides, the CDR3 is TGTGCCAGTAGTATAGCCAGAGGCTACGAGCAGTACTTC. Protein sequence: CASSIARGYEQYF.

For the CDR3, the DNA is TGTGCCATCAGGAGGGACACCGGCTCACCCCTCCACTTT. Translating gives CAIRRDTGSPLHF. The J gene is TRBJ1-6, the V gene TRBV10-3; tentative D call: TRBD1 (6 bases). The CDR3 is 13 residues long. Germline V gives CDR1 ENHRY, CDR2 SYGVKD. Trimming pared 6 bases from V and 10 bases from J, leaving 13 bases between.

The chain links TRBV10-3 to TRBJ2-5; no definite D call. V was clipped by 3 bases and J by 5 bases, with 10 bases between them. CDR1 ENHRY and CDR2 SYGVKD come from the germline V gene. The CDR3 sequence is 13 residues long. DNA for the CDR3: TGTGCCATCAGTGACAGATCGTGGGAGACCCAGTACTTC. This gives the protein CAISDRSWETQYF.

This rearrangement joins TRBV27 to TRBJ2-5; D ambiguous. The CDR3 totals 12 residues. The V end was cut by 5 bases, the J end by 4 bases, with 8 bases between. Germline V CDR1 and CDR2: MNHEY, SMNVEV (reference sequence). CDR3: CASSQDRETQYF. CDR3 sequence (DNA): TGTGCCAGCAGTCAGGACCGAGAGACCCAGTACTTC.

The V gene is TRBV29-1, the J gene TRBJ2-2; D is ambiguous. V lost 7 bases and J 6 bases, leaving 12 bases between the germline ends. The germline V gene encodes CDR1 SQVTM and CDR2 ANQGSEA. This CDR3 has 12 amino acids. CDR3 sequence reads: CSGSAGSGELFF. The CDR3 coding sequence is TGCAGCGGATCAGCTGGCTCCGGGGAGCTGTTTTTT.

The chain couples TRBV28 to TRBJ2-3; 10 positions match TRBD2. With V trimmed by 4 bases and J by 2 bases, 3 bases remained unmatched. CDR3 length: 15 residues. Germline V lookup: CDR1 MDHEN, CDR2 SYDVKM. CDR3 protein: CASSSAGGPTDTQYF. CDR3 coding DNA: TGTGCCAGCAGTTCAGCGGGAGGGCCCACAGATACGCAGTATTTT. Full variable domain (missing parts from reference TRBV28 and TRBJ2-3): DVKVTQSSRYLVKRTGEKVFLECVQDMDHENMFWYRQDPGLGLRLIYFSYDVKMKEKGDIPEGYSVSREKKERFSLILESASTNQTSMYLCASSSAGGPTDTQYFGPGTRLTVL.

V is TRBV11-3 and J is TRBJ2-3; 9 bases align to TRBD1. The CDR3 loop spans 15 amino acids. Germline CDR1 is SGHNT and CDR2 is YENEEA. With 5 bases clipped from V and 8 bases from J, the junction kept 11 bases outside the gene matches. CDR3 sequence (DNA): TGTGCCAGCAGCGCGAGGACAGGGGCATGGGGTACGCAGTATTTT. Residues: CASSARTGAWGTQYF.

The chain links TRBV7-9 to TRBJ2-1; TRBD2 agrees at 9 bases. The CDR3 totals 18 residues. Germline V gives CDR1 SEHNR, CDR2 FQNEAQ (reference sequence). Germline trimming cut 5 bases from V and 8 bases from J; bases unmatched to any gene: 19. CDR3 sequence reads: CASSASFLGGRAMYEQFF. The DNA of the CDR3 is TGTGCCAGCAGCGCCTCCTTCCTGGGCGGGAGGGCCATGTATGAGCAGTTCTTC.

V and J are TRBV2 and TRBJ2-1; D possibly uses TRBD1 or TRBD2 (5 bases each). This CDR3 has 16 residues. Per germline, CDR1 SNHLY and CDR2 FYNNEI. Trimming took 6 bases from V and 8 from J, leaving 23 bases between them. CDR3 loop: CASSDVQDGSVDEQFF. The CDR3, as DNA: TGTGCCAGCAGCGACGTACAGGACGGTAGCGTCGATGAGCAGTTCTTC.

The chain uses TRBV6-2 or TRBV6-3 and TRBJ2-1; TRBD2 matches 9 bases. Per germline, CDR1 MNHEY and CDR2 SVGEGT. J was trimmed by 7 bases and V by 0 bases; bases with no gene match: 1. The CDR3 contains 14 residues. As DNA, the CDR3 is TGTGCCAGCAGTTACTCGGCGGGAGGGAATGAGCAGTTCTTC. Translated, it gives CASSYSAGGNEQFF.

This clone has more than one count but fewer than ten. The chain has TRBV21-1 and TRBJ2-1; TRBD2 is taken as the D call from the table, unchecked against the DNA. TRBV21-1 represents a pseudogene. The CDR3 has 15 amino acids. The CDR3 region is CASSKNGGSYNEQFF. CDR3 nucleotide sequence: TGTGCCAGCAGCAAAAACGGGGGCTCCTACAATGAGCAGTTCTTC.

The rearrangement uses TRBV11-2 and TRBJ2-5, with unresolved D. Trimming pared 2 bases from V and 2 bases from J, leaving 6 bases between. CDR1 is SGHAT, CDR2 FQNNGV, per germline. This CDR3 has 13 residues. The CDR3 nucleotides read TGTGCCAGCAGCTTACAAGCGCAAGAGACCCAGTACTTC. It specifies CASSLQAQETQYF.

The chain has TRBV18 and TRBJ2-1; D is perhaps TRBD2 (6 bases). Trimming shortened V by 8 bases and J by 7 bases, and 15 bases separated the two germline ends. Germline V gene lookup returns CDR1 KGHSH and CDR2 LQKENI. The CDR3 has 13 amino acids. CDR3 bases: TGTGCCAGCGCCCTCGTTCGGGAGAATGAGCAGTTCTTC. Translated, it gives CASALVRENEQFF.

The gene calls are TRBV7-3 and TRBJ2-1; 10 nucleotides align to TRBD2. The CDR3 sequence is 16 residues long. Per germline, CDR1 SGHTA and CDR2 FQGTGA. V lost 0 bases to trimming and J lost 5 bases; unmatched junction nucleotides: 4. Here the CDR3 reads CASSLTSGTSDNEQFF. As DNA, the CDR3 is TGTGCCAGCAGCTTAACGAGCGGGACTAGCGACAATGAGCAGTTCTTC.

This sequence joins TRBV7-8 and TRBJ2-7, with D possibly being TRBD2 (5 bases). CDR1 SGHVS and CDR2 FQNEAQ come from the germline V gene. Trimming pared 3 bases from V and 0 bases from J, leaving 12 bases between. The CDR3 has 15 residues. In DNA form, the CDR3 reads TGTGCCAGCAGCTTTGGGCAGCGGAGCTCCTACGAGCAGTACTTC. Its translation: CASSFGQRSSYEQYF.

In its sample, this clone was seen once. The gene calls are TRBV4-1 and TRBJ1-6; D unclear. Germline V gene lookup returns CDR1 MGHRA and CDR2 YSYEKL. V was shortened by 0 bases and J by 7 bases, with 10 bases between the two germline ends. CDR3 length equals 15 residues. This chain's CDR3 is CASSQDKGVNSPLHF. CDR3 nucleotide sequence: TGCGCCAGCAGCCAAGACAAGGGTGTAAATTCACCCCTCCACTTT.

V is TRBV5-1 and J is TRBJ2-4; no firm D call. Per the germline V gene, CDR1 is SGHRS and CDR2 is YFSETQ. Trimming removed 4 bases from V and 3 bases from J, with 8 bases in between. CDR3 size: 13 residues. The CDR3 spells CASSAIGKNIQYF. Here the CDR3 DNA reads TGCGCCAGCAGCGCGATTGGCAAAAACATTCAGTACTTC.

V usage is TRBV10-3 and J usage is TRBJ2-5; tentatively, D is TRBD1 or TRBD2 (6 bases each). CDR3 length: 14 residues. Trimming took 7 bases from V and 4 from J, leaving 16 bases between them. Germline assignment: CDR1 ENHRY and CDR2 SYGVKD. CDR3 coding DNA: TGTGCCATCAAGGGGGACTCCCGAGGAGAGACCCAGTACTTC. Translated, it gives CAIKGDSRGETQYF.

The genes are TRBV10-2 and TRBJ2-5; 7 bases align to TRBD1. With V trimmed by 4 bases and J by 3 bases, 2 bases remained unmatched. The germline gives CDR1 WSHSY, CDR2 SAAADI. CDR3 length: 13 amino acids. The CDR3 region has the DNA TGCGCCAGCAGTGGGACAGGAAAAGAGACCCAGTACTTC. Its translation is CASSGTGKETQYF.

The chain has TRBV6-5 and TRBJ2-1, with TRBD1 matching over 7 bases. CDR1 is MNHEY, CDR2 SVGAGI, per germline. The CDR3 spans 15 residues. The V gene end was trimmed by 5 bases and the J gene end by 6 bases; junction bases not matched to a gene: 10. The DNA for the CDR3 is TGTGCCAGCAGTCGAGGGGGCGCCGATCCCAATGAGCAGTTCTTC. Its translation: CASSRGGADPNEQFF.

As to this clone: The junction shows a germline mismatch at one end, possibly a read error. The chain employs TRBV5-1 and TRBJ2-1; D is uncertain. The CDR3 extends over 13 amino acids. Germline V CDR1 and CDR2: SGHRS, YFSETQ. CDR3 DNA sequence: TGCGCCAGCAGCTTGGCCTCCAACAATGAGCAGTTCTTC. Translation: CASSLASNNEQFF.

V and J are TRBV2 and TRBJ2-1, with 8 bases aligning to TRBD2. V dropped 5 bases and J dropped 9; count of bases not matched to a gene: 15. Germline V gene sequence: CDR1 SNHLY, CDR2 FYNNEI. This CDR3 is built from 16 residues. The CDR3 nucleotides read TGTGCCAGCAGTCATCCGGGACTAGGGTCTGTGGTTGAGCAGTTCTTC. This gives the protein CASSHPGLGSVVEQFF.

The J gene is TRBJ2-7, the V gene TRBV3-1 (or the pseudogene TRBV3-2), with D perhaps matching TRBD1 (5 bases). CDR3 length: 14 residues. Germline lookup yields CDR1 LGHDT and CDR2 YNNKEL (reference sequence). V lost 4 bases to trimming and J lost 3 bases, with 13 bases between them. CDR3 protein: CASSPLGALYEQYF. As DNA, the CDR3 is TGTGCCAGCAGCCCCCTTGGGGCACTCTACGAGCAGTACTTC.

The rearrangement joins TRBV9 to TRBJ2-5; D gene uncertain. Germline assignment: CDR1 SGDLS and CDR2 YYNGEE. V dropped 0 bases and J dropped 5 bases, with 11 bases sitting between them. This CDR3 spans 14 amino acids. CDR3 loop: CASSVDQTRETQYF. The DNA of the CDR3 is TGTGCCAGCAGCGTAGATCAGACACGGGAGACCCAGTACTTC.

About this clone itself: One end of the junction fails to match germline, which may point to a read error. The chain links TRBV10-3 to TRBJ1-2, with a tentative D call TRBD1 (5 bases). The CDR3 contains 14 residues. Germline V gene lookup returns CDR1 ENHRY and CDR2 SYGVKD. The CDR3 reads CAISPTPGTGSSSF. Written as DNA, the CDR3 is TGTGCCATCAGCCCAACCCCCGGGACCGGATCTTCCTCCTTC.

This clone came up once. The chain couples TRBV11-2 to TRBJ2-5; 10 bases map to TRBD2. There are 16 residues in the CDR3. The junction had 7 bases not matched to a gene; V was cut back by 2 bases and J by 4 bases. CDR1 and CDR2 (germline): SGHAT, FQNNGV. CDR3 region: CASSLSSGRAPETQYF. CDR3 in DNA: TGTGCCAGCAGCTTATCCAGCGGGAGGGCCCCAGAGACCCAGTACTTC.

V is TRBV5-4 and J is TRBJ2-6; 7 bases are shared with TRBD1. The V and J ends lost 6 bases and 0 bases, in that order; junction bases with no gene match: 12. Germline CDR1 and CDR2: SGHNT and YYREEE (reference sequence). The CDR3 extends over 18 amino acids. This CDR3 is CASTPKEGANSGANVLTF. As DNA, the CDR3 is TGTGCCAGCACTCCGAAAGAGGGGGCCAACTCTGGGGCCAACGTCCTGACTTTC.

The chain carries TRBV5-1 and TRBJ2-3; 7 bases agree with TRBD1. The CDR3 contains 18 residues. CDR1 SGHRS and CDR2 YFSETQ come from the germline V gene. The trim removed 5 bases at V and 0 bases at J, leaving 15 bases unmatched. The CDR3 is CASSLQGSWDTSTDTQYF. The DNA for the CDR3 is TGCGCCAGCAGTTTACAGGGGTCGTGGGATACCAGCACAGATACGCAGTATTTT.

The V call is TRBV5-5, the J call TRBJ2-7; 7 positions agree with TRBD1. In germline, CDR1 is SGHKS, CDR2 YYEKEE (reference sequence). J lost 4 bases, V lost 3 bases, and 10 bases had no gene match. CDR3 size: 15 residues. CDR3 loop: CASSSRDSEFYEQYF. CDR3 DNA sequence: TGTGCCAGCAGCTCCCGGGACAGCGAATTTTACGAGCAGTACTTC.